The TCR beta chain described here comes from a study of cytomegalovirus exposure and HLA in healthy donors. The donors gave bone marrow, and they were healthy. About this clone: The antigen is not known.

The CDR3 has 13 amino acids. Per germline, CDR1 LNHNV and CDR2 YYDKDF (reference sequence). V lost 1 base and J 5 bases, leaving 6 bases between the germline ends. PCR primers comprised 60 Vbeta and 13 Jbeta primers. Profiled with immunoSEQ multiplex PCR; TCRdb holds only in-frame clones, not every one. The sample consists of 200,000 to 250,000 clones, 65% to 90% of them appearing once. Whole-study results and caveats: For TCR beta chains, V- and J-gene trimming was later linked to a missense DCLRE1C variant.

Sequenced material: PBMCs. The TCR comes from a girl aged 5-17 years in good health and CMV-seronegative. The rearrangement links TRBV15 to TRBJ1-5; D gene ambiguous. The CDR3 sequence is CATSRVSDQPQHF. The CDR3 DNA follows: TGTGCCACCAGCAGAGTTTCCGATCAGCCCCAGCATTTT.